These T cell receptor beta chains were read from a single sample in a study of T cells expressing NK-cell markers. TCRdb re-called the 5' RACE reads; every CDR3 protein appears as one record, without DNA. This table lists fewer than 550,000 distinct CDR3 sequences. Sequencing was done on a sample of blood T cells: a sorted CD56 or NKG2C T cell subset, CD4+ or CD8+ T cells, or bulk PBMC T cells (not recorded which). The source is a woman between 45 and 65 years old in good health. Both conserved end residues are part of each CDR3.

v_call	j_call	cdr3_aa
TRBV5-1	TRBJ2-3	CASSGTSASTDTQYF
TRBV24-1	TRBJ2-5	CATSDFKETQYF
TRBV5-5	TRBJ1-1	CASSLAGGGRNTEAFF
TRBV20-1	TRBJ2-3	CSARVFGGRQDTQYF
TRBV12-3/TRBV12-4	TRBJ2-1	CASSLRGGGYNEQFF
TRBV18	TRBJ2-1	CASSPPTGGLYNEQFF
TRBV20-1	TRBJ2-7	CSARGGLATSYEQYF
TRBV20-1	TRBJ1-3	CSAKGSLRNTIYF
TRBV5-1	TRBJ1-2	CASSSDGLRVGYTF
TRBV12-3/TRBV12-4	TRBJ1-1	CASSADRQNTEAFF
TRBV5-1	TRBJ2-1	CASSRSGRASNEQFF
TRBV20-1	TRBJ2-2	CSARDPIRDRGTGELFF
TRBV27	TRBJ2-7	CASSLSQDTPYEQYF
TRBV5-1	TRBJ1-1	CASSSGRLTNTEAFF
TRBV3-1	TRBJ2-2	CASSQERRTSIDTGELFF
TRBV20-1	TRBJ1-1	CSARGERPAAFF
TRBV6-2/TRBV6-3	TRBJ2-1	CASRLTSGMINEQFF
TRBV20-1	TRBJ1-2	CSAPESPYGYTF
TRBV12-3/TRBV12-4	TRBJ2-2	CASRPTLTGELFF
TRBV7-8	TRBJ2-1	CASSSDPLTSGRGNEQFF
TRBV4-1	TRBJ2-1	CASSQPAQSSYNEQFF
TRBV7-6	TRBJ2-5	CAVRPSTGIRETQYF
TRBV20-1	TRBJ2-1	CSASRRAGADEQFF
TRBV30	TRBJ2-1	CAWIGGNEQFF
TRBV29-1	TRBJ2-1	CSVERLDEQFF
TRBV6-4	TRBJ1-1	CASLGVWTEAFF
TRBV4-1	TRBJ2-6	CASTQGLAGGSGANVLTF
TRBV4-1	TRBJ2-2	CASSQDRTNTGELFF
TRBV10-3	TRBJ2-1	CAISESETRVFNEQFF
TRBV6-1	TRBJ1-2	CASSEVPDRGVGYTF
TRBV29-1	TRBJ1-1	CSAGWGLEAFF
TRBV5-1	TRBJ1-1	CASSLGGNMNTEAFF
TRBV20-1	TRBJ2-5	CSARDFRLEETQYF
TRBV12-3/TRBV12-4	TRBJ2-5	CASSSLTSGQFQETQYF
TRBV18	TRBJ2-1	CASSRDSTTDYNEQFF
TRBV20-1	TRBJ2-1	CSARTIAGVPEQFF
TRBV20-1	TRBJ2-3	CSARGPSGDTQYF
TRBV15	TRBJ2-1	CATSRDSRESYNEQFF
TRBV5-1	TRBJ2-7	CASSQTRVYEQYF
TRBV5-1	TRBJ2-3	CASSLTGVGDTDTQYF
TRBV7-6	TRBJ1-3	CASSPIGGGGSGNTIYF
TRBV2	TRBJ2-1	CASSEVLAAYEQFF
TRBV7-6	TRBJ2-7	CASSSSVASELHLQYF
TRBV4-2	TRBJ2-2	CASSQVRGAAGELFF
TRBV27	TRBJ2-7	CASSPSGSRYEQYF
TRBV12-5	TRBJ2-3	CASGLTSGSTDTQYF
TRBV12-3/TRBV12-4	TRBJ2-7	CASSLRDILYEQYF
TRBV7-9	TRBJ1-1	CASRRDTENTEAFF
TRBV5-1	TRBJ1-1	CASSRGTGSGNTEAFF
TRBV12-3/TRBV12-4	TRBJ1-4	CASSQTPPVLFF
TRBV5-5	TRBJ2-6	CASSLVSFSGANVLTF
TRBV12-3/TRBV12-4	TRBJ2-2	CASTNRETSAGELFF
TRBV24-1	TRBJ2-1	CATSDFQGEGYNEQFF
TRBV12-3/TRBV12-4	TRBJ1-1	CASRIGGRAEAFF
TRBV15	TRBJ1-2	CATSRERGVGYGYTF
TRBV12-3/TRBV12-4	TRBJ2-3	CASSGGWDRTDTQYF
TRBV29-1	TRBJ1-1	CSVRAGGLNTEAFF
TRBV6-4	TRBJ1-5	CASSLQPNQPQHF
TRBV12-3/TRBV12-4	TRBJ2-1	CASSPSSPFYNEQFF
TRBV3-1	TRBJ2-5	CASSQVIRIGKETQYF